The 18 T cell receptor beta chains given below trace back to one sample, sequenced in a study of T-cell reconstitution after alpha-beta-depleted transplantation in children. Researchers prepared the TCRbeta library using unique molecular identifiers, the study reports. TCRdb redid the calling of the PCR reads with MiXCR, one entry per CDR3 protein. The sample lists about 640,000 distinct CDR3 sequences; 10% to 15% were seen once. This specimen was PBMCs, mostly from graft donor cells, taken 360 days after TCRalphabeta/CD19-depleted stem cell transplant. The receptors stem from a male patient between 5 and 17 years old who had a stem cell transplant for acute myeloid leukemia, so the T cells may come from the graft donor.

This clonotype came up a few times. The chain carries TRBV29-1 and TRBJ1-1; TRBD1 matches 9 bases. Germline lookup yields CDR1 SQVTM and CDR2 ANQGSEA. V was pared by 4 bases and J by 4 bases, with 7 bases of the junction left unmatched. The CDR3 loop spans 14 amino acids. This CDR3 reads CSVVRDRVPTEAFF. CDR3 DNA: TGCAGCGTTGTCCGGGACAGGGTGCCCACTGAAGCTTTCTTT.

This clonotype appeared a few times. V is TRBV28 and J is TRBJ1-5, with 11 bases lining up with TRBD1. The V gene end was trimmed by 4 bases and the J gene end by 7 bases; junction bases not matched to a gene: 12. Germline V gene lookup returns CDR1 MDHEN and CDR2 SYDVKM. The CDR3 has 17 amino acids. The CDR3 DNA follows: TGTGCCAGCAGTTCTCCTAGAGGACAGGGGGCCAACCAGCCCCAGCATTTT. This translates into CASSSPRGQGANQPQHF. Full variable domain (rest looked up from reference TRBV28 and TRBJ1-5): DVKVTQSSRYLVKRTGEKVFLECVQDMDHENMFWYRQDPGLGLRLIYFSYDVKMKEKGDIPEGYSVSREKKERFSLILESASTNQTSMYLCASSSPRGQGANQPQHFGDGTRLSIL.

The gene calls are TRBV19 and TRBJ2-7, with D tentatively TRBD1 (7 bases). The CDR3 is 14 residues long. V lost 4 bases and J lost 2, with 12 bases in between. Germline V lookup: CDR1 LNHDA, CDR2 SQIVND (reference sequence). The CDR3 DNA is TGTGCCAGTAGTAACGCGGGACAGCCCTACGAGCAGTACTTC. It encodes CASSNAGQPYEQYF.

This chain links TRBV10-3 with TRBJ2-7, with TRBD1 identical over 10 bases. The germline V gene has CDR1 ENHRY and CDR2 SYGVKD. The CDR3 is 16 residues long. V lost 5 bases and J lost 5; bases outside the gene matches: 12. The CDR3 region has the DNA TGTGCCATCAGTCAGACAGGGGGCGTGAGCGCCCACGAGCAGTACTTC. Encoded protein: CAISQTGGVSAHEQYF.

This clonotype was counted a few times. The rearrangement links TRBV7-6 to TRBJ2-5, with 9 positions matching TRBD2. The CDR3 totals 15 residues. Trimming removed 7 bases from V and 5 bases from J; junction bases left unmatched: 11. Per the germline V gene, CDR1 is SGHVS and CDR2 is FNYEAQ. CDR3 bases: TGTGCCAGCACCGTAGCGGGAGAGATCGGGGAGACCCAGTACTTC. Translated: CASTVAGEIGETQYF. Full variable domain (rest looked up from reference TRBV7-6 and TRBJ2-5): GAGVSQSPRYKVTKRGQDVALRCDPISGHVSLYWYRQALGQGPEFLTYFNYEAQQDKSGLPNDRFSAERPEGSISTLTIQRTEQRDSAMYRCASTVAGEIGETQYFGPGTRLLVL.

This chain connects TRBV9 to TRBJ2-4; 9 nucleotides align to TRBD2. Per the germline V gene, CDR1 is SGDLS and CDR2 is YYNGEE. J was trimmed by 7 bases and V by 0 bases; bases with no gene match: 5. The length of the CDR3 is 15 residues. CDR3 sequence: CASSVDSGRGNIQYF. Here the CDR3 DNA reads TGTGCCAGCAGCGTAGATAGCGGGAGAGGTAACATTCAGTACTTC.

This clonotype was seen many times. As DNA, the CDR3 is TGTGCCAGCAGCCTTCTCACGCCAAACCAAGAGACCCAGTACTTC. It codes for CASSLLTPNQETQYF. This chain joins TRBV11-2 and TRBJ2-5; no firm D call. V was clipped by 5 bases and J by 0 bases, with 13 bases between them. The CDR3 contains 15 residues. Germline V lookup: CDR1 SGHAT, CDR2 FQNNGV. The whole variable domain, remainder taken from reference TRBV11-2 and TRBJ2-5, is EAGVAQSPRYKIIEKRQSVAFWCNPISGHATLYWYQQILGQGPKLLIQFQNNGVVDDSQLPKDRFSAERLKGVDSTLKIQPAKLEDSAVYLCASSLLTPNQETQYFGPGTRLLVL.

This clonotype turned up a few times. V gene TRBV24-1 combines with J gene TRBJ2-5; TRBD1 agrees at 11 bases. Looked up from germline, CDR1 is KGHDR and CDR2 is SFDVKD. V shed 4 bases and J 3 bases; nucleotides not matched to a gene: 12. The CDR3 extends over 18 amino acids. CDR3 loop: CATSDFRTGGKFEETQYF. In nucleotides, the CDR3 is TGTGCCACCAGTGACTTCCGGACAGGGGGCAAATTTGAAGAGACCCAGTACTTC.

The chain joins TRBV7-9 to TRBJ2-1; TRBD2 agrees at 10 bases. The germline V gene has CDR1 SEHNR and CDR2 FQNEAQ (reference sequence). The junction had 3 bases not matched to a gene; V was cut back by 0 bases and J by 4 bases. The CDR3 totals 16 residues. CDR3 residues: CASSLAPAGGYNEQFF. The CDR3 nucleotides are TGTGCCAGCAGCTTAGCTCCAGCGGGAGGGTACAATGAGCAGTTCTTC.

Concerning this clonotype itself: The DNA is left out, because the CDR3 cannot be placed on it with certainty; the CDR3 is given as TCRdb lists it. This sequence joins TRBV19 and TRBJ2-2; the listed D gene, TRBD1, was not tested against the DNA. CDR1 LNHDA and CDR2 SQIVND come from the germline V gene (reference sequence). Inclusive of both ends, the CDR3 amounts to 16 amino acids. The CDR3: CASSMLTPGGTGSCFF.

The sample holds a few counts of this clonotype. V gene TRBV11-2 combines with J gene TRBJ2-1; TRBD1 matches at 8 bases. Germline V gene lookup returns CDR1 SGHAT and CDR2 FQNNGV. The junction had 6 bases not matched to a gene; V was cut back by 6 bases and J by 5 bases. CDR3 length equals 14 residues. The CDR3 nucleotides read TGTGCCAGCAGGATCAGGGGGCGGGACAATGAGCAGTTCTTC. Amino acids: CASRIRGRDNEQFF.

This clonotype was recorded a few times. This rearrangement joins TRBV20-1 to TRBJ2-5, with 12 bases aligning to TRBD1. Germline V gives CDR1 DFQATT, CDR2 SNEGSKA (reference sequence). The trim removed 6 bases at V and 5 bases at J, leaving 13 bases unmatched. The CDR3 is 16 residues long. Written as DNA, the CDR3 is TGCAGTGCGGTTCCAGAACCGGGACAGGGGGCGGAGACCCAGTACTTC. Translation: CSAVPEPGQGAETQYF.

Turning to this clonotype: One end of the junction does not line up with germline, which may come from a read error. The rearrangement joins TRBV20-1 to TRBJ2-1; TRBD1 is a possible D gene (5 bases). The CDR3 runs 15 residues. Germline assignment: CDR1 DFQATT and CDR2 SNEGSKA (reference sequence). The CDR3 reads CSARVNNQGWNGQFF. As DNA, the CDR3 is TGCAGTGCTAGAGTAAATAACCAGGGATGGAATGGGCAGTTCTTC.

This clonotype was detected ten times or more. The J gene is TRBJ2-4, the V gene TRBV28, with D maybe TRBD1 (5 bases). The CDR3 sequence is 16 residues long. CDR1 is MDHEN and CDR2 is SYDVKM in the germline V gene. V lost 5 bases and J 7 bases, leaving 21 bases between the germline ends. CDR3 sequence reads: CASSRRTLDGLNIQYF. CDR3 coding DNA: TGTGCCAGCAGTCGCCGGACACTGGACGGATTGAACATTCAGTACTTC.

The sample holds many counts of this clonotype. J is TRBJ2-1 and V is TRBV3-1; TRBD1 matches 7 bases. Germline CDR1 LGHDT, CDR2 YNNKEL (reference sequence). CDR3 length: 16 amino acids. The ends lost 6 bases at V and 6 bases at J; junction bases unmatched: 14. This CDR3 reads CASSRPGRQGVNEQFF. In DNA form, the CDR3 reads TGTGCCAGCAGTCGTCCGGGTAGGCAGGGGGTCAATGAGCAGTTCTTC.

This chain joins TRBV7-3 and TRBJ2-1, with D possibly being TRBD1 or TRBD2 (5 bases each). CDR3 size: 14 residues. Germline V gives CDR1 SGHTA, CDR2 FQGTGA. V was shortened by 5 bases and J by 2 bases, with 10 bases between the two germline ends. The CDR3 here is CASSRGGTYNEQFF. The CDR3 DNA reads as TGTGCCAGCAGCCGGGGCGGAACCTACAATGAGCAGTTCTTC. Based on the CDR3 plus reference TRBV7-3 and TRBJ2-1, the full variable domain is GAGVSQTPSNKVTEKGKYVELRCDPISGHTALYWYRQSLGQGPEFLIYFQGTGAADDSGLPNDRFFAVRPEGSVSTLKIQRTERGDSAVYLCASSRGGTYNEQFFGPGTRLTVL.

The V call is TRBV2, the J call TRBJ2-6; D is uncertain. CDR1 SNHLY and CDR2 FYNNEI come from the germline V gene. V lost 5 bases and J 0 bases, leaving 11 bases between the germline ends. This CDR3 has 16 residues. The CDR3 region is CASSLGRVSGANVLTF. The CDR3, as DNA: TGTGCCAGCAGTCTCGGACGGGTCTCTGGGGCCAACGTCCTGACTTTC.

J is TRBJ2-7 and V is TRBV6-2 or TRBV6-3; 10 bases are a match to TRBD2. The CDR3 consists of 15 residues. Germline V gene lookup returns CDR1 MNHEY and CDR2 SVGEGT. The ends lost 4 bases at V and 5 bases at J; junction bases unmatched: 8. CDR3 residues: CASSSSLAGLHEQYF. The CDR3 nucleotides are TGTGCCAGCAGTTCGTCACTAGCGGGACTACACGAGCAGTACTTC.